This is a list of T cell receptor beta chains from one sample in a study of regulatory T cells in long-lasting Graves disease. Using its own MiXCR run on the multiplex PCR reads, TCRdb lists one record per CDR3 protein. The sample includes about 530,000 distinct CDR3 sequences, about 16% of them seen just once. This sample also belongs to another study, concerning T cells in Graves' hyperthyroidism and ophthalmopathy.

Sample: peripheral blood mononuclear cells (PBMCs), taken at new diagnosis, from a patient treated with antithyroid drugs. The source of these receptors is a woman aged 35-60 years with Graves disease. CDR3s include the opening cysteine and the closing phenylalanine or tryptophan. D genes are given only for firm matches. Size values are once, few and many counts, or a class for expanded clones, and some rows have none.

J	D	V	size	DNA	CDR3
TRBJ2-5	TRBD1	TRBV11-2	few	TGTGCCAGCAGCGTAGAACAGGGGGCCCAGTACTTC	CASSVEQGAQYF
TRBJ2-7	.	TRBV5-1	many	TGCGCCAGCAGCTTGGAACAGGGCAACGAGCAGTACTTC	CASSLEQGNEQYF
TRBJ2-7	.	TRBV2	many	TGTGCCAGCCGGGCTACAGAGGCTGCCTACGAGCAGTACTTC	CASRATEAAYEQYF
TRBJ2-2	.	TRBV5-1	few	TGCGCCAGCAGCTTGGACCGGACCATCACCGGGGAGCTGTTTTTT	CASSLDRTITGELFF
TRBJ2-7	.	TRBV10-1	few	TGCGCCAGCAGTGACAGGGTGGGCGAGCAGTACTTC	CASSDRVGEQYF
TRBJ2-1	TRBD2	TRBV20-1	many	TGCAGTGCCGACGGACTAGCAGGCAATGAGCAGTTCTTC	CSADGLAGNEQFF
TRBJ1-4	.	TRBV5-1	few	TGTGCCAGCAGCTTGGAACCGCCAACTAATGAAAAACTGTTTTTT	CASSLEPPTNEKLFF
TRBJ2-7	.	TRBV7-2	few	TGTGCCAGCACTTGGGACTCAACCTACGAGCAGTACTTC	CASTWDSTYEQYF
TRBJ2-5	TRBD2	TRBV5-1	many	TGTGCCAGCAGCTCGGGACTAGCGGGGTACCAAGAGACCCAGTACTTC	CASSSGLAGYQETQYF
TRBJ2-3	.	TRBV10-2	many	TGCGCCAGCAGTGAGTCCCTCGACTTCTTCCCTAGCACAGATACGCAGTATTTT	CASSESLDFFPSTDTQYF
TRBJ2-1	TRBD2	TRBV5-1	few	TGCGCCAGCAGCTTGGCTTTAGCGGGGCAAAACTCCTACAATGAGCAGTTCTTC	CASSLALAGQNSYNEQFF
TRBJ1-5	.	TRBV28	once	TGTGCCAGCAGTCTCAATCCAGGTGCCCCCGATCAGCCCCAGCATTTT	CASSLNPGAPDQPQHF
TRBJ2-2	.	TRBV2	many	TGTGCCAGCAGTGAGTCTTGGTCCGGGGAGCTGTTTTTT	CASSESWSGELFF
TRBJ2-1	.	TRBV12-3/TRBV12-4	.	TGTGCCAGCACCCCGGGGGGCTCGATGTACAATGAGCAGTTCTTC	CASTPGGSMYNEQFF
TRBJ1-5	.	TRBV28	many	TGTGCCAGCAGTCCGGACGTGTTTAGCAATCAGCCCCAGCATTTT	CASSPDVFSNQPQHF
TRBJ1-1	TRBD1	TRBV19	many	TGTGCCAGTAAAGGACAGGTGAACACTGAAGCTTTCTTT	CASKGQVNTEAFF
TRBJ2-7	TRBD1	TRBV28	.	TGTGCCAGCTCACCTCCGATTGGGCCAGGGGGCGCCTACGAGCAGTACTTC	CASSPPIGPGGAYEQYF
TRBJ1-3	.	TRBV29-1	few	TGCAGCGTGACGCCGGGGTCCGGAAACACCATATATTTT	CSVTPGSGNTIYF
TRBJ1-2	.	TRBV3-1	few	TGTGCCAGCAGCCTACCGGGACCCGCTGGCTACACCTTC	CASSLPGPAGYTF
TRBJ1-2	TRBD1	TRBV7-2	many	TGTGCCAGCAGCTTAAGGCAGGGGGCGAGTAGTCGAGGAGGCTACACCTTC	CASSLRQGASSRGGYTF
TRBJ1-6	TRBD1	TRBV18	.	TGTGCCAGCTCTCAACTAATCGGACAGGGCTCTAATTCACCCCTCCACTTT	CASSQLIGQGSNSPLHF
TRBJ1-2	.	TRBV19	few	TGTGCCAGTGTGGGCCTCCGACAAAACTATGGCTACACCTTC	CASVGLRQNYGYTF